One and the same sample provided the 29 T cell receptor beta chains below, sequenced in a study of T cell repertoires in cytomegalovirus infection. TCRdb recomputed calls from the reads with MiXCR, one row per CDR3 protein. This table has 500,000 to 600,000 distinct CDR3 sequences, approximately 16% appearing once. Sequencing was done on a sample of CD8+ T cells from PBMCs. The receptors here all came from a human donor in good health (CMV status not recorded). Some clones in this sample may be carry-over from other donors' samples.

Turning to this clonotype: This may stem from a read error, because a much larger clone lies one nucleotide away. CDR3 sequence reads: CASSIARRATNQPQHF. CDR3 coding DNA: TGTGCCAGTAGTATAGCTCGCAGGGCGACCAATCAGCCCCAGCATTTT. The gene calls are TRBV19 and TRBJ1-5, with D tentatively TRBD1 (5 bases). Trimming stripped 1 base from V and 3 bases from J, with 13 bases between. Per germline, CDR1 LNHDA and CDR2 SQIVND (reference sequence). The CDR3 length is 16 residues.

V is TRBV5-1 and J is TRBJ2-1; 7 bases match TRBD2. CDR1 and CDR2 (germline): SGHRS, YFSETQ. Trimming took 3 bases from V and 0 from J; bases not matched to a gene: 9. This CDR3 contains 17 residues. CDR3 sequence reads: CASSWGRERLSYNEQFF. For the CDR3, the DNA is TGCGCCAGCAGCTGGGGGAGGGAGCGGCTCTCCTACAATGAGCAGTTCTTC.

In regard to this clonotype: This may come from a read error, since a much larger clone is one base off. The rearrangement joins TRBV11-2 to TRBJ2-3; no definite D call. The CDR3 is 13 residues long. Trimming removed 5 bases from V and 4 bases from J, with 10 bases in between. Germline lookup yields CDR1 SGHAT and CDR2 FQNNGV. CDR3 sequence: CASSPAPADTQYF. In DNA form, the CDR3 reads TGTGCCAGCAGCCCCGCCCCCGCAGATACGCAGTATTTT.

CDR3 nucleotides: TGTGCCAGCAGTGAACTAGCGGGATCCACAGATACGCAGTATTTT. This translates into CASSELAGSTDTQYF. V usage is TRBV2 and J usage is TRBJ2-3; 9 nucleotides align to TRBD2. The germline gives CDR1 SNHLY, CDR2 FYNNEI. Trimming at V came to 2 bases and at J to 2 bases, leaving 2 bases not matched to a gene. This CDR3 spans 15 amino acids.

This clonotype has a count of ten or more. The rearrangement uses TRBV6-6 and TRBJ1-3, with TRBD1 matching 7 bases. This CDR3 has 14 residues. With V trimmed by 6 bases and J by 1 base, 3 bases remained unmatched. Germline V CDR1 and CDR2: MNHNY, SVGAGI (reference sequence). CDR3 nucleotides: TGTGCCAGCAGCCAGGGGGAATCTGGAAACACCATATATTTT. Encoded protein: CASSQGESGNTIYF.

This clonotype has at least ten counts. V is TRBV10-2 and J is TRBJ2-7; 15 bases are a match to TRBD2. There are 13 residues in the CDR3. The germline V gene encodes CDR1 WSHSY and CDR2 SAAADI. V lost 9 bases, J lost 7 bases, and 4 bases stayed unmatched. CDR3 in amino acids: CASAGTSGREQYF. The CDR3 region has the DNA TGCGCCAGTGCCGGGACTAGCGGGAGGGAGCAGTACTTC.

This chain joins TRBV20-1 and TRBJ2-7, with D perhaps matching TRBD1 (5 bases). V dropped 1 base and J dropped 1 base, with 8 bases sitting between them. CDR3 length: 13 amino acids. The germline CDR1 and CDR2 sequences are DFQATT and SNEGSKA (reference sequence). The CDR3 sequence is CSARVDRSYEQYF. The DNA for the CDR3 is TGCAGTGCTAGAGTCGACAGATCCTACGAGCAGTACTTC.

This clonotype appeared a few times. V is TRBV3-1 and J is TRBJ2-7, with D possibly called TRBD1 or TRBD2 (6 bases each). Germline V lookup: CDR1 LGHDT, CDR2 YNNKEL (reference sequence). The CDR3 totals 15 residues. The V end was cut by 2 bases, the J end by 2 bases, with 13 bases between. The CDR3 spells CASSQRGVPAYEQYF. The CDR3 coding sequence is TGTGCCAGCAGCCAAAGGGGGGTTCCGGCCTACGAGCAGTACTTC.

Many counts were recorded for this clonotype. The chain uses TRBV28 and TRBJ2-2, with no clear D. CDR3 length equals 11 residues. V was cut by 5 bases and J by 9 bases, with 7 bases left in between. Germline values: CDR1 MDHEN, CDR2 SYDVKM. Here the CDR3 DNA reads TGTGCCAGCAGTGACCCGCGGGAGCTGTTTTTT. The encoded protein is CASSDPRELFF.

This clonotype was seen repeatedly, ten times or more. V gene TRBV7-6 combines with J gene TRBJ2-5, with 12 bases matching TRBD2. V was clipped by 4 bases and J by 5 bases; unmatched bases: 5. The CDR3 is 15 residues long. The germline gives CDR1 SGHVS, CDR2 FNYEAQ. The CDR3, as DNA: TGTGCCAGCAGCTCCCGGACTAGCGGGGTGGAGACCCAGTACTTC. Its translation is CASSSRTSGVETQYF. The variable domain in full, completed from reference TRBV7-6 and TRBJ2-5, reads GAGVSQSPRYKVTKRGQDVALRCDPISGHVSLYWYRQALGQGPEFLTYFNYEAQQDKSGLPNDRFSAERPEGSISTLTIQRTEQRDSAMYRCASSSRTSGVETQYFGPGTRLLVL.

This clonotype was detected ten times or more. V is TRBV27 and J is TRBJ2-3; tentatively, D is TRBD1 or TRBD2 (6 bases each). The CDR3 has 17 amino acids. Trimming pared 2 bases from V and 7 bases from J, leaving 22 bases between. Germline CDR1 and CDR2: MNHEY and SMNVEV (reference sequence). The CDR3, as DNA: TGTGCCAGCAGTTTACTTGTAGTCGGGGGCACCCCCAATACGCAGTATTTT. This codes for CASSLLVVGGTPNTQYF.

This clonotype was detected only a few times. This rearrangement joins TRBV2 to TRBJ2-1, with D possibly matching TRBD2 (5 bases). Germline CDR1 reads SNHLY; CDR2 reads FYNNEI. The CDR3 totals 13 residues. Trimming stripped 8 bases from V and 5 bases from J, with 13 bases between. CDR3 sequence reads: CASGGSKNNEQFF. The CDR3 DNA reads as TGTGCCAGCGGAGGAAGTAAAAACAATGAGCAGTTCTTC.

This clonotype appeared a few times. The V gene is TRBV4-2, the J gene TRBJ2-2; the match to TRBD1 covers 10 bases. With 4 bases clipped from V and 3 bases from J, the junction kept 5 bases outside the gene matches. The CDR3 runs 16 residues. Germline values: CDR1 LGHNA, CDR2 YNFKEQ. The CDR3 loop is CASSPQGQGYTGELFF. CDR3 DNA: TGTGCCAGCAGCCCCCAGGGACAGGGGTACACCGGGGAGCTGTTTTTT.

For the CDR3, the DNA is TGTGCCAGCAGTTTAAGACAGGCCCTCGACGAGCAGTACTTC. Its translation is CASSLRQALDEQYF. The V gene is TRBV6-1, the J gene TRBJ2-7; possible D gene TRBD1, 6 bases. V was pared by 5 bases and J by 5 bases, with 16 bases between. CDR1 is MNHNS, CDR2 SASEGT, per germline. The CDR3 has 14 residues.

This rearrangement joins TRBV25-1 to TRBJ2-3; D is undetermined. This CDR3 has 17 residues. The V end lost 2 bases, the J end lost 1 base, and 16 bases lay between the germline ends. Germline values: CDR1 MGHDK, CDR2 SYGVNS. DNA of the CDR3: TGTGCCAGCAGTGAACGGTTGTCAGAGAAGGGCACAGATACGCAGTATTTT. Translation: CASSERLSEKGTDTQYF.

This clonotype appeared many times. The chain recombines TRBV7-8 with TRBJ2-7; TRBD1 matches at 10 bases. CDR1 and CDR2 from the germline V gene are SGHVS and FQNEAQ. CDR3 length: 14 residues. J lost 3 bases, V lost 5 bases, and 4 bases had no gene match. CDR3 DNA sequence: TGTGCCAGCAGCATGGGGACAGGGGACTACGAGCAGTACTTC. Its translation is CASSMGTGDYEQYF.

This clonotype was counted many times. This rearrangement joins TRBV7-9 to TRBJ2-6; TRBD1 aligns across 7 bases. The CDR3 extends over 19 amino acids. The junction had 12 bases not matched to a gene; V was cut back by 4 bases and J by 0 bases. The germline V gene encodes CDR1 SEHNR and CDR2 FQNEAQ (reference sequence). In nucleotides, the CDR3 is TGTGCCAGCAGCTCCCCTCCCCGGGACAGCCCCTCTGGGGCCAACGTCCTGACTTTC. It specifies CASSSPPRDSPSGANVLTF. The full variable domain, its missing parts supplied by reference TRBV7-9 and TRBJ2-6, is DTGVSQNPRHKITKRGQNVTFRCDPISEHNRLYWYRQTLGQGPEFLTYFQNEAQLEKSRLLSDRFSAERPKGSFSTLEIQRTEQGDSAMYLCASSSPPRDSPSGANVLTFGAGSRLTVL.

The V call is TRBV10-3, the J call TRBJ2-7; 9 bases map to TRBD1. V trimming: 8 bases; J trimming: 4 bases; junction bases outside the gene matches: 9. CDR1 is ENHRY and CDR2 is SYGVKD in the germline V gene. The CDR3 consists of 14 residues. The CDR3 sequence: CAIGSPGQGYEQYF. CDR3 nucleotides: TGTGCCATCGGATCCCCGGGACAGGGTTACGAGCAGTACTTC.

The V and J genes are TRBV12-3 or TRBV12-4 and TRBJ1-3; D is ambiguous. V was shortened by 6 bases and J by 0 bases, with 12 bases between the two germline ends. The CDR3 has 15 residues. CDR3 sequence: CASRKSGSSGNTIYF. CDR3 DNA: TGTGCCAGCAGGAAATCCGGTTCCTCTGGAAACACCATATATTTT.

This clonotype was counted ten times or more. The rearrangement uses TRBV7-9 and TRBJ2-7; D remains ambiguous. Trimming stripped 0 bases from V and 4 bases from J, with 10 bases between. Looked up from germline, CDR1 is SEHNR and CDR2 is FQNEAQ (reference sequence). The CDR3 extends over 14 amino acids. DNA for the CDR3: TGTGCCAGCAGCTTAGCACTAAGAGGTTACGAGCAGTACTTC. Its protein is CASSLALRGYEQYF.

This clonotype was recorded many times. The V gene is TRBV7-2, the J gene TRBJ2-1; D remains unclear. Germline V gives CDR1 SGHTA, CDR2 FQGNSA. The CDR3 runs to 9 residues. The ends were cut back, 5 bases at V and 10 bases at J, with 3 bases in the middle. In nucleotides, the CDR3 is TGTGCCAGCAGCGCGGAGCAGTTCTTC. This encodes CASSAEQFF.

This clonotype came up a few times. The chain couples TRBV10-3 to TRBJ2-5, with a tentative D call TRBD2 (6 bases). This CDR3 spans 13 amino acids. The V gene's germline CDR1 is ENHRY and CDR2 SYGVKD. V gave up 8 bases and J gave up 3 bases, with 13 bases separating them. The CDR3 coding sequence is TGTGCCATCGGGAGCAGGGAGGAAGAGACCCAGTACTTC. Translation gives CAIGSREEETQYF.

This clonotype was counted between two and nine times. The rearrangement joins TRBV6-2 or TRBV6-3 to TRBJ1-6; D is uncertain. CDR1 and CDR2 (germline): MNHEY, SVGEGT. V dropped 2 bases and J dropped 10 bases, with 24 bases sitting between them. The CDR3 has 18 amino acids. CDR3 amino acids: CASSYLWREAGWSSPLHF. The CDR3, as DNA: TGTGCCAGCAGTTACCTATGGCGCGAGGCGGGATGGTCATCACCCCTCCACTTT.

The chain employs TRBV19 and TRBJ2-1; D is perhaps TRBD1 or TRBD2 (6 bases each). The CDR3 has 16 residues. Germline CDR1 is LNHDA and CDR2 is SQIVND (reference sequence). V gave up 8 bases and J gave up 2 bases, with 19 bases separating them. The CDR3 DNA follows: TGTGCCAGTTCCGGCGCCGGGGGCGCGGCCTACAATGAGCAGTTCTTC. Amino acids: CASSGAGGAAYNEQFF.

Remarks on this clonotype: This may stem from a read error, because a much larger clone lies one nucleotide away. V gene TRBV7-6 combines with J gene TRBJ2-3, with TRBD2 as a possible D gene (6 bases). Germline CDR1 SGHVS, CDR2 FNYEAQ. This CDR3 has 14 residues. V lost 7 bases and J 6 bases, leaving 17 bases between the germline ends. The CDR3 region has the DNA TGTGCCAGCAACTCAGGTCCAGGGAGGGATACGCAGTATTTT. It yields the protein CASNSGPGRDTQYF.

V is TRBV13 and J is TRBJ2-3; possibly TRBD2 for D (5 bases). Germline V CDR1 and CDR2: PRHDT, FYEKMQ (reference sequence). Trimming removed 4 bases from V and 2 bases from J, with 7 bases in between. The CDR3 contains 13 residues. The CDR3 DNA follows: TGTGCCAGCAGCTCGACTAACACAGATACGCAGTATTTT. Translated: CASSSTNTDTQYF.

This clonotype was counted only a few times. The genes are TRBV4-1 and TRBJ1-1; D gene uncertain. The CDR3 sequence is 12 residues long. CDR1 and CDR2 (germline): MGHRA, YSYEKL. V shed 6 bases and J shed 4 bases, with 9 bases lying between them. DNA for the CDR3: TGCGCCAGCAGGCTTGATGCCACTGAAGCTTTCTTT. It specifies CASRLDATEAFF.

The J gene is TRBJ1-6, the V gene TRBV27; the match to TRBD1 covers 7 bases. With 2 bases clipped from V and 19 bases from J, the junction kept 14 bases outside the gene matches. Germline V CDR1 and CDR2: MNHEY, SMNVEV (reference sequence). The CDR3 spans 14 residues. CDR3 in DNA: TGTGCCAGCAGTTTAGGTCTAGGACAGGCGGTTCAACACTTT. The encoded protein is CASSLGLGQAVQHF.

Comments on this clonotype: Its ends do not fully match the called genes, so a read error is possible. The gene calls are TRBV6-1 and TRBJ2-4; a weak D match, TRBD2 (5 bases). Germline V gene lookup returns CDR1 MNHNS and CDR2 SASEGT. This CDR3 comprises 15 residues. The CDR3 here is CASPPPGAAKNFQYF. DNA of the CDR3: TGTGCCAGCCCCCCCCCCGGAGCGGCCAAAAACTTTCAGTACTTC.